The entry below gives a single T cell receptor (beta chain) sequence along with its context. The junction differs from germline at one of its ends, possibly a read error. This sample is drawn from a study of patients and donors after allogeneic stem cell transplantation. Germline V gene sequence: CDR1 SGHTA, CDR2 FQGTGA. This CDR3 spans 14 amino acids. In TCRdb, the RT-PCR reads were re-called with MiXCR into one record per CDR3 protein. The data show 400,000 to 450,000 distinct CDR3 sequences, roughly 16% seen once. The source is a human donor who was either an allogeneic HSCT recipient or a stem cell or donor lymphocyte infusion donor (not recorded which). It is not recorded whose cells these are; they may come from a transplant donor. Sequences were obtained from blood, either unsorted or a sorted T cell fraction (not recorded which). The rearrangement uses TRBV7-3 and TRBJ2-5; D might be TRBD2 (6 bases). This chain's CDR3 is CASSTGTPHGTQCF. The CDR3 bases are TGTGCCAGCAGCACCGGGACTCCACATGGGACCCAGTGCTTC.